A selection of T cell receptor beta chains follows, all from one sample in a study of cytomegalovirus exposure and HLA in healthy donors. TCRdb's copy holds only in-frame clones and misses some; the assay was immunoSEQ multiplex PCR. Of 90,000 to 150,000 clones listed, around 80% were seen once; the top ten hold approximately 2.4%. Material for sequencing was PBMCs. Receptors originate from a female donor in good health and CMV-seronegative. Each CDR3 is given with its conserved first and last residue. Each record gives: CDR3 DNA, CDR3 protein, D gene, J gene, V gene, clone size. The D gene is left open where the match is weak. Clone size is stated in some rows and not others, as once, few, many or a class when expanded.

cdr3_nt: TGTGCCAGCTCAGGGGAGATCTTCACTGAAGCTTTCTTT
cdr3_aa: CASSGEIFTEAFF
d_call: .
j_call: TRBJ1-1
v_call: TRBV6-1
clone_size: once

cdr3_nt: TGTGCCAGCAGCCAGTCCGGGACTAGCCACTACGAGCAGTACTTC
cdr3_aa: CASSQSGTSHYEQYF
d_call: TRBD2
j_call: TRBJ2-7
v_call: TRBV4-2
clone_size: few

cdr3_nt: TGTGCCAGCAGCTTGGAAGCAGGGTCGGACTACGAGCAGTACTTC
cdr3_aa: CASSLEAGSDYEQYF
d_call: .
j_call: TRBJ2-7
v_call: TRBV5-4
clone_size: .

cdr3_nt: TGTGCCAGCAGCTTGGGGGGCTCGGATGGCTACACCTTC
cdr3_aa: CASSLGGSDGYTF
d_call: .
j_call: TRBJ1-2
v_call: TRBV5-6
clone_size: few

cdr3_nt: TGTGCCAGCAGTGGTCTGGAGGGTCCTAATGAAAAACTGTTTTTT
cdr3_aa: CASSGLEGPNEKLFF
d_call: .
j_call: TRBJ1-4
v_call: TRBV25-1
clone_size: once

cdr3_nt: TGTGCCAGCAGCTTGATCCCGCGTGAAGCTTTCTTT
cdr3_aa: CASSLIPREAFF
d_call: .
j_call: TRBJ1-1
v_call: TRBV7-9
clone_size: .

cdr3_nt: TGTGCCAGCAGGGACAGGGGGCGGATGGAGGAGACCCAGTACTTC
cdr3_aa: CASRDRGRMEETQYF
d_call: TRBD1
j_call: TRBJ2-5
v_call: TRBV6-5
clone_size: .

cdr3_nt: TGCGCCAGCAGCTTGGATGAGGGTTATAATTCACCCCTCCACTTT
cdr3_aa: CASSLDEGYNSPLHF
d_call: .
j_call: TRBJ1-6
v_call: TRBV5-1
clone_size: .

cdr3_nt: TGTGCCAGCAGTTTCTCCAGGACAGCCAACAATTCACCCCTCCACTTT
cdr3_aa: CASSFSRTANNSPLHF
d_call: .
j_call: TRBJ1-6
v_call: TRBV6-5
clone_size: .

cdr3_nt: TGTGCCAGCAGCCCAGGGAGGGGGGATCAGCCCCAGCATTTT
cdr3_aa: CASSPGRGDQPQHF
d_call: .
j_call: TRBJ1-5
v_call: TRBV7-9
clone_size: .

cdr3_nt: TGTGCCACCAGAGGGGGACCCCAGTTCACCGGGGAGCTGTTTTTT
cdr3_aa: CATRGGPQFTGELFF
d_call: .
j_call: TRBJ2-2
v_call: TRBV7-6
clone_size: .

cdr3_nt: TGTGCCAGCAGTGAGACCGTGGGGACAGACAAAGCTTTCTTT
cdr3_aa: CASSETVGTDKAFF
d_call: TRBD1
j_call: TRBJ1-1
v_call: TRBV25-1
clone_size: .

cdr3_nt: TGTGCCAGCAGCTTAGGCCAGGCAGGGGGGCTTGGCTACACCTTC
cdr3_aa: CASSLGQAGGLGYTF
d_call: TRBD1
j_call: TRBJ1-2
v_call: TRBV7-9
clone_size: .

cdr3_nt: TGTGCCAGCAGTGAAGTCCAGGGCTCATTACCCCCAACTAATGAAAAACTGTTTTTT
cdr3_aa: CASSEVQGSLPPTNEKLFF
d_call: .
j_call: TRBJ1-4
v_call: TRBV2
clone_size: .

cdr3_nt: TGTGCCAGCAGTTTTGTGGGGGCGAGGACGCAGTATTTT
cdr3_aa: CASSFVGARTQYF
d_call: .
j_call: TRBJ2-3
v_call: TRBV7-9
clone_size: once

cdr3_nt: TGTGCCACCCGAGTCGCTGTTACGAATCCTGGTGGTGAGCAGTTCTTC
cdr3_aa: CATRVAVTNPGGEQFF
d_call: .
j_call: TRBJ2-1
v_call: TRBV10-3
clone_size: .

cdr3_nt: TGTGCCAGCAGTGGGGACAGGAATTCACCCCTCCACTTT
cdr3_aa: CASSGDRNSPLHF
d_call: TRBD1
j_call: TRBJ1-6
v_call: TRBV2
clone_size: few

cdr3_nt: TGTGCCAGCTCTGTCCTCGGCTCCCAGGGGAATCAGCCCCAGCATTTT
cdr3_aa: CASSVLGSQGNQPQHF
d_call: .
j_call: TRBJ1-5
v_call: TRBV18
clone_size: .

cdr3_nt: TGTGCCAGCAGCTCTCGTGGGGCAGCCCCCTACAATGAGCAGTTCTTC
cdr3_aa: CASSSRGAAPYNEQFF
d_call: .
j_call: TRBJ2-1
v_call: TRBV5-6
clone_size: .

cdr3_nt: TGTGCCAGCAGCCAAGGGGGGGATGAAGCTTTCTTT
cdr3_aa: CASSQGGDEAFF
d_call: .
j_call: TRBJ1-1
v_call: TRBV14
clone_size: .

cdr3_nt: TGTGCCAGCAGCTTCGGGACAGGGAACTACGAGCAGTACTTC
cdr3_aa: CASSFGTGNYEQYF
d_call: TRBD1
j_call: TRBJ2-7
v_call: TRBV5-6
clone_size: .

cdr3_nt: TGTGCCAGCAGCTTAGGAGGGTCCTATGGCTACACCTTC
cdr3_aa: CASSLGGSYGYTF
d_call: .
j_call: TRBJ1-2
v_call: TRBV11-2
clone_size: .

cdr3_nt: TGTGCCAGCAGCCTACGGACAGGGGGGAAAGGAAACACCATATATTTT
cdr3_aa: CASSLRTGGKGNTIYF
d_call: TRBD1
j_call: TRBJ1-3
v_call: TRBV14
clone_size: .

cdr3_nt: TGTGCCAGCAGCTTAGGTGCGGGACCCATGGGCTACACCTTC
cdr3_aa: CASSLGAGPMGYTF
d_call: .
j_call: TRBJ1-2
v_call: TRBV7-9
clone_size: .

cdr3_nt: TGTGCCAGCAGCTTCATAGACGGGGAAGATACGCAGTATTTT
cdr3_aa: CASSFIDGEDTQYF
d_call: .
j_call: TRBJ2-3
v_call: TRBV7-6
clone_size: .

cdr3_nt: TGCGCCAGCAGCTTGGGAGGGATCAACGAGCAGTACTTC
cdr3_aa: CASSLGGINEQYF
d_call: .
j_call: TRBJ2-7
v_call: TRBV5-1
clone_size: .

cdr3_nt: TGTGCCAGCACTCCAAGGACAGGGTCCAACTATGGCTACACCTTC
cdr3_aa: CASTPRTGSNYGYTF
d_call: TRBD1
j_call: TRBJ1-2
v_call: TRBV2
clone_size: .

cdr3_nt: TGTGCCAGCAGTGGACTTCTAGCTCCTCCCTACAATGAGCAGTTCTTC
cdr3_aa: CASSGLLAPPYNEQFF
d_call: .
j_call: TRBJ2-1
v_call: TRBV6-1
clone_size: few

cdr3_nt: TGTGCCAGCAGCTCCAGACAGGGTATTAACATTCAGTACTTC
cdr3_aa: CASSSRQGINIQYF
d_call: TRBD1
j_call: TRBJ2-4
v_call: TRBV13
clone_size: .

cdr3_nt: TGTGCCAGCAGCCCGGATAGCCCCCATGAGCAGTTCTTC
cdr3_aa: CASSPDSPHEQFF
d_call: .
j_call: TRBJ2-1
v_call: TRBV7-2
clone_size: .

cdr3_nt: TGTGCCAGCAAAAAGAGGACAGCCGCTAACTATGGCTACACCTTC
cdr3_aa: CASKKRTAANYGYTF
d_call: .
j_call: TRBJ1-2
v_call: TRBV19
clone_size: .

cdr3_nt: .
cdr3_aa: CASSLVGQGTPFF
d_call: .
j_call: TRBJ2-1
v_call: TRBV7-9
clone_size: .